The 11 T cell receptor beta chains in this list originate from one sample, sequenced in a study of blood T cells in healthy people across ages. It was with a sample-barcoded 5' primer and a J-beta primer mix that a second PCR of roughly 7 to 12 cycles was run. Using its own MiXCR run on the 5' RACE reads, TCRdb lists one record per CDR3 protein. The top ten clones hold over 7% of a sample with around 1,500,000 distinct CDR3 sequences, 28% of them seen once. The sample comprised blood. The source is a woman aged 25 to 39 in good health.

The table lists this clonotype with a few counts. The rearrangement links TRBV20-1 to TRBJ1-1; no firm D call. The ends were cut back, 2 bases at V and 2 bases at J, with 15 bases in the middle. The CDR3 is 15 residues long. Germline V lookup: CDR1 DFQATT, CDR2 SNEGSKA (reference sequence). The DNA for the CDR3 is TGCAGTGCTAGACGTGGCCAGGCGGTAAACACTGAAGCTTTCTTT. Protein sequence: CSARRGQAVNTEAFF.

The DNA for the CDR3 is TGCGCCAGCAGCGACGGACACTCAATCCATGGCTACACCTTC. This codes for CASSDGHSIHGYTF. The V gene is TRBV5-1, the J gene TRBJ1-2; TRBD1 is a possible D gene (5 bases). The V end was cut by 4 bases, the J end by 6 bases, with 16 bases between. This CDR3 comprises 14 residues. Germline V lookup: CDR1 SGHRS, CDR2 YFSETQ.

The rearrangement uses TRBV6-4 and TRBJ1-2; TRBD1 agrees at 10 bases. V was clipped by 6 bases and J by 4 bases; unmatched bases: 8. Germline CDR1 MRHNA, CDR2 SNTAGT. The CDR3 runs 15 residues. The CDR3 reads CASRPGTGASYGYTF. The CDR3 region has the DNA TGTGCCAGCAGGCCCGGGACAGGGGCTAGCTATGGCTACACCTTC.

This clonotype was counted only a few times. The chain employs TRBV9 and TRBJ2-5, with D tentatively TRBD2 (6 bases). The CDR3 consists of 14 residues. Between the trimmed V and J ends, which lost 3 bases and 5 bases, there was a span of 14 bases. The V gene's germline CDR1 is SGDLS and CDR2 YYNGEE. CDR3 DNA: TGTGCCAGCAGCGGAGTGGCAGGGAGGGAGACCCAGTACTTC. Its translation: CASSGVAGRETQYF. Filled out from reference TRBV9 and TRBJ2-5, the complete variable domain reads DSGVTQTPKHLITATGQRVTLRCSPRSGDLSVYWYQQSLDQGLQFLIQYYNGEERAKGNILERFSAQQFPDLHSELNLSSLELGDSALYFCASSGVAGRETQYFGPGTRLLVL.

Points on this clonotype: Germline and junction disagree at one end, which may indicate a read error. J is TRBJ2-1 and V is TRBV7-3; 7 bases agree with TRBD2. The CDR3 is 16 residues long. Germline V gene sequence: CDR1 SGHTA, CDR2 FQGTGA. The CDR3 bases are TGTGCCAGCAGCGTAACCGCTGGACTAGCCTACAATGAGCAGTTCTTC. Residues: CASSVTAGLAYNEQFF.

This clonotype was counted many times. The V and J genes are TRBV4-1 and TRBJ2-1; the D gene is possibly TRBD1 (7 bases). V was cut by 0 bases and J by 7 bases, with 13 bases left in between. The CDR3 loop spans 15 amino acids. The germline CDR1 and CDR2 sequences are MGHRA and YSYEKL. For the CDR3, the DNA is TGCGCCAGCAGCCAAGACCGGGCAGGGGGGAATGAGCAGTTCTTC. Translation gives CASSQDRAGGNEQFF.

This clonotype was picked up a small number of times. The chain employs TRBV6-6 and TRBJ1-1, with D perhaps matching TRBD1 (5 bases). Germline CDR1 is MNHNY and CDR2 is SVGAGI (reference sequence). This CDR3 contains 13 residues. V lost 6 bases, J lost 5 bases, and 13 bases lay in between. Here the CDR3 reads CASSTSRETEAFF. For the CDR3, the DNA is TGTGCCAGCAGCACCTCCAGGGAAACTGAAGCTTTCTTT.

This rearrangement joins TRBV20-1 to TRBJ2-1, with 11 bases identical to TRBD2. CDR1 is DFQATT and CDR2 is SNEGSKA in the germline V gene (reference sequence). The V segment lost 8 bases and the J segment 11 bases; nucleotides outside the gene matches: 26. The CDR3 loop spans 18 amino acids. This CDR3 reads CSTPGALAGGAFYNKQFF. The CDR3 nucleotides read TGCAGTACCCCGGGGGCATTAGCGGGGGGGGCTTTCTACAACAAGCAGTTCTTC.

The rearrangement links TRBV29-1 to TRBJ1-4, with 8 bases lining up with TRBD1. CDR1 and CDR2 from the germline V gene are SQVTM and ANQGSEA. V lost 0 bases, J lost 6 bases, and 3 bases stayed unmatched. This CDR3 contains 14 residues. The CDR3 loop reads CSVEEPTGDEKLFF. In DNA form, the CDR3 reads TGCAGCGTTGAAGAACCGACAGGGGATGAAAAACTGTTTTTT.

The chain recombines TRBV11-2 with TRBJ1-1; 7 bases fit TRBD1. The CDR3 is 15 residues long. CDR1 is SGHAT and CDR2 is FQNNGV in the germline V gene. V was clipped by 4 bases and J by 3 bases; unmatched bases: 8. For the CDR3, the DNA is TGTGCCAGCAGCTCCCTAAGACAGGGTTACACTGAAGCTTTCTTT. This gives the protein CASSSLRQGYTEAFF.

In DNA, the CDR3 is TGCGCCAGCAGCCAAGTCGAGGGCCTCAACACTGAAGCTTTCTTT. Amino acid sequence: CASSQVEGLNTEAFF. V and J are TRBV4-1 and TRBJ1-1; D ambiguous. V was clipped by 1 base and J by 2 bases, with 11 bases between them. This CDR3 is 15 amino acids long. Germline lookup yields CDR1 MGHRA and CDR2 YSYEKL.